Shown below are 21 T cell receptor beta chains from a single sample sequenced in a study of cytomegalovirus exposure and HLA in healthy donors. 13 Jbeta primers and 60 Vbeta primers were used for the PCR. Only in-frame clones appear in the TCRdb table, and some are missing; sequencing was by immunoSEQ multiplex PCR. The sample includes more than 130,000 clones, around 80% of them seen just once. Material for sequencing was PBMCs. The receptors derive from a male donor in good health and CMV-seronegative.

V usage is TRBV18 and J usage is TRBJ2-3; 9 bases are shared with TRBD1. Per the germline V gene, CDR1 is KGHSH and CDR2 is LQKENI. The CDR3 is 15 amino acids. V shed 5 bases and J 1 base; nucleotides not matched to a gene: 4. CDR3 amino acids: CASSGTGLGTDTQYF. The CDR3 nucleotides read TGTGCCAGCTCAGGGACAGGGCTGGGCACAGATACGCAGTATTTT.

A few counts support this clone. The rearrangement joins TRBV10-3 to TRBJ1-1; possible D gene TRBD1, 6 bases. This CDR3 is 12 amino acids long. V lost 10 bases and J 8 bases, leaving 17 bases between the germline ends. Germline CDR1 is ENHRY and CDR2 is SYGVKD. CDR3 protein: CASSRVDREAFF. The CDR3 DNA follows: TGTGCCAGCAGCCGCGTTGACAGGGAAGCTTTCTTT.

This sequence joins TRBV28 and TRBJ1-2; unclear D gene. The CDR3 totals 15 residues. Germline V CDR1 and CDR2: MDHEN, SYDVKM. Trimming took off 6 bases at V and 7 bases at J, with 21 bases between the two ends. CDR3 protein: CASRREGGLLSGYTF. CDR3 coding DNA: TGTGCCAGCAGGAGGGAGGGTGGACTTTTGTCTGGCTACACCTTC.

V usage is TRBV6-5 and J usage is TRBJ2-1; 8 bases match TRBD1. CDR1 is MNHEY, CDR2 SVGAGI, per germline. The CDR3 is 15 residues long. With V trimmed by 6 bases and J by 6 bases, 10 bases remained unmatched. The CDR3 sequence: CASSGRGTGGNEQFF. CDR3 nucleotide sequence: TGTGCCAGCAGCGGCCGCGGGACAGGAGGCAATGAGCAGTTCTTC.

This sequence joins TRBV29-1 and TRBJ1-1; D may be TRBD1 (6 bases). The CDR3 runs 13 residues. CDR1 and CDR2 from the germline V gene are SQVTM and ANQGSEA. V shed 7 bases and J shed 2 bases, with 14 bases lying between them. The CDR3 bases are TGCAGCGGGACGTCGGGACAAAACACTGAAGCTTTCTTT. Translating it yields CSGTSGQNTEAFF.

The rearrangement uses TRBV7-2 and TRBJ2-3, with TRBD2 identical over 8 bases. J lost 2 bases, V lost 5 bases, and 15 bases had no gene match. The CDR3 is made up of 18 amino acids. Germline CDR1 is SGHTA and CDR2 is FQGNSA. CDR3 DNA sequence: TGTGCCAGCAGCCGCACCCGGGGGGGACCTGGCTCCACAGATACGCAGTATTTT. Translated, it gives CASSRTRGGPGSTDTQYF.

J is TRBJ1-1 and V is TRBV29-1, with TRBD1 matching 10 bases. CDR1 and CDR2 (germline): SQVTM, ANQGSEA. The CDR3 runs to 12 residues. V lost 7 bases and J lost 3; bases outside the gene matches: 2. The CDR3 DNA reads TGCAGCGGGACAGGGGGACACACTGAAGCTTTCTTT. This gives the protein CSGTGGHTEAFF.

The chain links TRBV18 to TRBJ1-4; D call uncertain. Trimming shortened V by 6 bases and J by 5 bases, and 22 bases separated the two germline ends. The CDR3 totals 17 residues. Germline V gene data show CDR1 as KGHSH and CDR2 as LQKENI. The CDR3 sequence is CASSLYSMRAKNEKLFF. The CDR3 region has the DNA TGTGCCAGCTCGCTTTACAGCATGAGGGCGAAGAATGAAAAACTGTTTTTT.

The genes are TRBV27 and TRBJ2-7; tentative D call: TRBD2 (6 bases). The CDR3 contains 14 residues. Germline CDR1 and CDR2: MNHEY and SMNVEV (reference sequence). Trimming removed 3 bases from V and 2 bases from J, with 11 bases in between. The chain's CDR3 is CASSLEGPAYEQYF. As DNA, the CDR3 is TGTGCCAGCAGTTTGGAGGGGCCAGCCTACGAGCAGTACTTC.

The chain couples TRBV14 to TRBJ1-1, with 9 bases identical to TRBD1. The junction had 7 bases not matched to a gene; V was cut back by 5 bases and J by 6 bases. This CDR3 spans 14 amino acids. Germline V lookup: CDR1 SGHDN, CDR2 FVKESK. The DNA for the CDR3 is TGTGCCAGCAGCTTACCGGGACAGGGCTCTGAAGCTTTCTTT. Translating it yields CASSLPGQGSEAFF.

This clone turned up a few times. This chain connects TRBV6-5 to TRBJ2-5, with a weak D call TRBD1 (6 bases). CDR1 and CDR2 (germline): MNHEY, SVGAGI. The CDR3 spans 15 residues. The V end lost 2 bases, the J end lost 2 bases, and 12 bases lay between the germline ends. The DNA for the CDR3 is TGTGCCAGCAGTTACCAGGGGTCGTATCAAGAGACCCAGTACTTC. It yields the protein CASSYQGSYQETQYF.

The chain uses TRBV6-4 and TRBJ1-4; 9 bases are a match to TRBD1. Germline V gene data show CDR1 as MRHNA and CDR2 as SNTAGT. V was pared by 0 bases and J by 8 bases, with 1 base of the junction left unmatched. This CDR3 spans 14 amino acids. CDR3 sequence: CASSDSDRGEKLFF. The CDR3, as DNA: TGTGCCAGCAGTGACTCGGACAGGGGAGAAAAACTGTTTTTT.

V is TRBV18 and J is TRBJ2-1; no firm D call. V was pared by 6 bases and J by 5 bases, with 11 bases between. The CDR3 has 13 amino acids. Germline CDR1 is KGHSH and CDR2 is LQKENI. The CDR3 here is CASSFTVDNEQFF. In DNA form, the CDR3 reads TGTGCCAGCTCTTTCACTGTCGACAATGAGCAGTTCTTC.

The chain combines TRBV5-1 with TRBJ2-3; TRBD1 might be the D (6 bases). Trimming took off 4 bases at V and 4 bases at J, with 19 bases between the two ends. The CDR3 spans 16 residues. Per germline, CDR1 SGHRS and CDR2 YFSETQ. CDR3 sequence: CASSRRSRGSPDTQYF. The CDR3 nucleotides are TGCGCCAGCAGCCGAAGGAGCAGGGGAAGCCCAGATACGCAGTATTTT.

V usage is TRBV2 and J usage is TRBJ1-2; D not resolved. Trimming removed 1 base at V and 0 bases at J, with 9 bases between. Germline values: CDR1 SNHLY, CDR2 FYNNEI. The CDR3 contains 15 residues. CDR3 sequence (DNA): TGTGCCAGCAGTGAAGTACAGAGCTCTAACTATGGCTACACCTTC. It codes for CASSEVQSSNYGYTF. Filled out from reference TRBV2 and TRBJ1-2, the complete variable domain reads EPEVTQTPSHQVTQMGQEVILRCVPISNHLYFYWYRQILGQKVEFLVSFYNNEISEKSEIFDDQFSVERPDGSNFTLKIRSTKLEDSAMYFCASSEVQSSNYGYTFGSGTRLTVV.

This chain connects TRBV5-6 to TRBJ2-3; 9 bases agree with TRBD1. V lost 3 bases to trimming and J lost 4 bases; unmatched junction nucleotides: 3. The CDR3 extends over 14 amino acids. Germline CDR1 is SGHDT and CDR2 is YYEEEE. This CDR3 reads CASSSRQGADTQYF. CDR3 nucleotide sequence: TGTGCCAGCAGCTCTAGACAGGGGGCAGATACGCAGTATTTT. Together with reference TRBV5-6 and TRBJ2-3, the CDR3 gives the full variable domain: DAGVTQSPTHLIKTRGQQVTLRCSPKSGHDTVSWYQQALGQGPQFIFQYYEEEERQRGNFPDRFSGHQFPNYSSELNVNALLLGDSALYLCASSSRQGADTQYFGPGTRLTVL.

The V and J genes are TRBV4-1 and TRBJ2-3, with 8 bases lining up with TRBD2. V was pared by 4 bases and J by 0 bases, with 0 bases of the junction left unmatched. The germline gives CDR1 MGHRA, CDR2 YSYEKL. The CDR3 spans 14 residues. This chain's CDR3 is CASSRLASTDTQYF. As DNA, the CDR3 is TGCGCCAGCAGCCGACTAGCGAGCACAGATACGCAGTATTTT.

This chain connects TRBV27 to TRBJ2-7, with 10 bases lining up with TRBD1. CDR1 and CDR2 from the germline V gene are MNHEY and SMNVEV (reference sequence). With 2 bases clipped from V and 4 bases from J, the junction kept 8 bases outside the gene matches. This CDR3 region has 16 residues. CDR3 DNA: TGTGCCAGCAGTTTAGTCCGGGACAGGGGACCTTACGAGCAGTACTTC. Translation: CASSLVRDRGPYEQYF.

The CDR3 coding sequence is TGCGCCAGCAGCCCCGTCCCGGGGGAACGGCAAGAGACCCAGTACTTC. Residues: CASSPVPGERQETQYF. V and J are TRBV5-1 and TRBJ2-5, with D possibly being TRBD2 (6 bases). The V end lost 4 bases, the J end lost 2 bases, and 18 bases lay between the germline ends. This CDR3 region has 16 residues. Looked up from germline, CDR1 is SGHRS and CDR2 is YFSETQ. The variable domain in full, with the rest retrieved from reference TRBV5-1 and TRBJ2-5, is KAGVTQTPRYLIKTRGQQVTLSCSPISGHRSVSWYQQTPGQGLQFLFEYFSETQRNKGNFPGRFSGRQFSNSRSEMNVSTLELGDSALYLCASSPVPGERQETQYFGPGTRLLVL.

This chain joins TRBV10-3 and TRBJ1-1; D gene unclear. The CDR3 length is 12 residues. V shed 3 bases and J shed 1 base, with 3 bases lying between them. Germline CDR1 and CDR2: ENHRY and SYGVKD. Here the CDR3 reads CAISDGNTEAFF. The CDR3 region has the DNA TGTGCCATCAGTGACGGGAACACTGAAGCTTTCTTT.

The sample holds a few counts of this clone. Other DNA sequences in the same sample also yield this CDR3. The chain uses TRBV2 and TRBJ1-5; D is perhaps TRBD1 (6 bases). Germline CDR1 is SNHLY and CDR2 is FYNNEI. V was trimmed by 6 bases and J by 3 bases, leaving 9 bases between them. This CDR3 region has 13 residues. CDR3 sequence reads: CASSRQVNQPQHF. In DNA, the CDR3 is TGTGCCAGCAGCCGACAGGTCAATCAGCCCCAGCATTTT.